The clone carrying this T cell receptor beta chain came up a few times. Germline V gives CDR1 SGHNT, CDR2 YYREEE (reference sequence). The CDR3 runs 14 residues. Germline trimming cut 4 bases from V and 4 bases from J; bases unmatched to any gene: 7. Data came from immunoSEQ multiplex PCR; TCRdb stores just in-frame clones and leaves some out. The sample lists about 2,400 clones, roughly three fifths seen once, with approximately 25% in the top ten. This entry comes from a study of coeliac disease. The receptor was isolated from a woman between 70 and 85 years old with celiac disease on a gluten-free diet. The chain has TRBV5-4 and TRBJ1-1; 7 nucleotides line up with TRBD1. The sequenced sample consisted of intraepithelial lymphocytes from the gut. The CDR3 DNA sequence: TGTGCCAGCAGCCCGGGACAGCTAGGCACTGAAGCTTTCTTT. Translating it yields CASSPGQLGTEAFF.